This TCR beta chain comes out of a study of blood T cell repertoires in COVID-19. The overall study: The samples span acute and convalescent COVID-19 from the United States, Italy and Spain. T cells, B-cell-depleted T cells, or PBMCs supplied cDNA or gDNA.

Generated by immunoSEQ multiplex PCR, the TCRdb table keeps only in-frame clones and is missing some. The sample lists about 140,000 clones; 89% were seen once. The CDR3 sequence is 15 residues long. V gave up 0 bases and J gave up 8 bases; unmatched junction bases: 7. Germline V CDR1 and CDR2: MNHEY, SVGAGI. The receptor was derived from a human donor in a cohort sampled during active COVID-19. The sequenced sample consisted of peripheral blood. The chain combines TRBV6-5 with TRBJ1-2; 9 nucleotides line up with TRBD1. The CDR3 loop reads CASSYSRGTGSGYTF. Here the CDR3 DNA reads TGTGCCAGCAGTTACTCGAGAGGGACAGGGAGCGGCTACACCTTC.